A single sample gave rise to the 18 T cell receptor beta chains below, sequenced in a study of regulatory T cells in long-lasting Graves disease. Relying on iRepertoire HTBI primers and Arm-PCR of CDR3 regions, the team built TCR beta libraries. TCRdb recomputed calls from the multiplex PCR reads with MiXCR, one row per CDR3 protein. Among some 280,000 distinct CDR3 sequences listed, 20% to 25% were seen once. Time point indicated: persistent/refractory GD, antithyroid drugs over 5 years with positive TRAb. After RNA was extracted from PBMCs, the TCR library was made from it. This material consisted of peripheral blood mononuclear cells (PBMCs), taken when the disease was refractory, from a patient treated with antithyroid drugs. All receptors come from a female donor with Graves disease.

This clonotype was seen only a few times. This sequence joins TRBV20-1 and TRBJ2-7; D is ambiguous. Trimming shortened V by 0 bases and J by 0 bases, and 9 bases separated the two germline ends. The CDR3 is made up of 14 amino acids. Germline V lookup: CDR1 DFQATT, CDR2 SNEGSKA (reference sequence). CDR3 in amino acids: CSARELDLSYEQYF. CDR3 nucleotides: TGCAGTGCTAGAGAACTGGACCTCTCCTACGAGCAGTACTTC.

This clonotype occurred once. This CDR3 reads CSAFGGSYEQYF. CDR3 DNA: TGCAGTGCTTTTGGGGGATCCTACGAGCAGTACTTC. V gene TRBV20-1 combines with J gene TRBJ2-7; D may correspond to TRBD1 or TRBD2 (5 bases each). The CDR3 is 12 amino acids. From germline, CDR1 is DFQATT and CDR2 SNEGSKA (reference sequence). V gave up 5 bases and J gave up 1 base, with 9 bases separating them.

This clonotype was found a few times. The chain recombines TRBV6-1 with TRBJ1-2; 8 positions agree with TRBD1. V lost 6 bases and J lost 2; bases outside the gene matches: 11. This CDR3 contains 16 residues. Germline values: CDR1 MNHNS, CDR2 SASEGT. CDR3 DNA sequence: TGTGCCAGCAGGCCCCCCACAGGGGGTGCCAACTATGGCTACACCTTC. Protein product: CASRPPTGGANYGYTF.

This clonotype has at least ten counts. The gene calls are TRBV7-2 and TRBJ1-5, with D possibly being TRBD1 (5 bases). The length of the CDR3 is 16 residues. Trimming removed 5 bases at V and 1 base at J, with 15 bases between. Germline loops: CDR1 SGHTA, CDR2 FQGNSA. Here the CDR3 DNA reads TGTGCCAGCAGCGACCAGGGTTCTTGGAGCAATCAGCCCCAGCATTTT. Amino acid sequence: CASSDQGSWSNQPQHF.

This clonotype was observed at least ten times. The chain links TRBV29-1 to TRBJ2-7; TRBD1 matches at 9 bases. Germline CDR1 and CDR2: SQVTM and ANQGSEA. This CDR3 has 14 amino acids. Trimming took 7 bases from V and 1 from J; bases not matched to a gene: 8. The CDR3 DNA is TGCAGCGCGAGGGGACAGGGAAGGTCCTACGAGCAGTACTTC. It specifies CSARGQGRSYEQYF.

This clonotype appeared many times. CDR3 protein: CASTRSQVAGELFF. CDR3 nucleotide sequence: TGTGCCAGCACCAGATCCCAGGTTGCCGGGGAGCTGTTTTTT. The rearrangement uses TRBV6-2 or TRBV6-3 and TRBJ2-2; D uncertain. V dropped 7 bases and J dropped 6 bases, with 15 bases sitting between them. The CDR3 has 14 amino acids. Germline V gene data show CDR1 as MNHEY and CDR2 as SVGEGT.

CDR3 sequence: CASSLLLRGQETQYF. CDR3 sequence (DNA): TGTGCCAGCAGCTTGCTCTTGCGGGGGCAAGAGACCCAGTACTTC. This chain links TRBV5-6 with TRBJ2-5; 7 nucleotides agree with TRBD2. The CDR3 spans 15 residues. Germline V lookup: CDR1 SGHDT, CDR2 YYEEEE. Unmatched junction bases numbered 5, after V lost 1 base and J lost 2 bases.

This clonotype was picked up many times. The genes are TRBV11-2 and TRBJ2-5; D might be TRBD2 (5 bases). Trimming removed 6 bases at V and 2 bases at J, with 10 bases between. Germline-derived CDR1 and CDR2 are SGHAT and FQNNGV. The CDR3 spans 13 residues. The chain's CDR3 is CASREVAQETQYF. As DNA, the CDR3 is TGTGCCAGCAGGGAGGTAGCGCAAGAGACCCAGTACTTC.

A few counts support this clonotype. The genes are TRBV19 and TRBJ1-5, with D perhaps matching TRBD1 (5 bases). Between the trimmed V and J ends, which lost 6 bases and 1 base, there was a span of 19 bases. This CDR3 contains 17 residues. CDR1 LNHDA and CDR2 SQIVND come from the germline V gene (reference sequence). The CDR3 DNA reads as TGTGCCAGTAGAGGGGTTCCCAGGGCGGGAAGCAATCAGCCCCAGCATTTT. Protein product: CASRGVPRAGSNQPQHF.

The V call is TRBV10-3, the J call TRBJ2-3; TRBD2 agrees at 7 bases. This CDR3 contains 14 residues. Per germline, CDR1 ENHRY and CDR2 SYGVKD. Trimming removed 6 bases from V and 2 bases from J; junction bases left unmatched: 5. Written as DNA, the CDR3 is TGTGCCATCAGGAACGGGACTAACACAGATACGCAGTATTTT. Amino acids: CAIRNGTNTDTQYF.

In its sample, this clonotype was seen many times. The chain employs TRBV20-1 and TRBJ2-5; D might be TRBD1 (6 bases). CDR3 length: 13 amino acids. The germline V gene encodes CDR1 DFQATT and CDR2 SNEGSKA (reference sequence). Deletions cut 5 bases from V and 5 bases from J, with 15 bases between. The CDR3 sequence is CSADVDQGETQYF. CDR3 nucleotides: TGCAGTGCTGATGTGGATCAGGGGGAGACCCAGTACTTC.

The CDR3 DNA follows: TGTGCCAGCAGCTTGGATCTCGGTGGGAGCTACGAGCAGTACTTC. This translates into CASSLDLGGSYEQYF. The chain links TRBV5-5 to TRBJ2-7; TRBD2 might be the D (5 bases). There are 15 residues in the CDR3. The germline V and J ends were trimmed by 0 bases and 3 bases, with 13 bases remaining between them. Germline-derived CDR1 and CDR2 are SGHKS and YYEKEE (reference sequence).

This clonotype appeared many times. This chain uses TRBV7-6 with TRBJ2-5; TRBD2 aligns across 12 bases. This CDR3 has 16 residues. Looked up from germline, CDR1 is SGHVS and CDR2 is FNYEAQ. V dropped 3 bases and J dropped 5; count of bases not matched to a gene: 7. CDR3: CASSFLTSGSSETQYF. CDR3 nucleotide sequence: TGTGCCAGCAGCTTTTTGACTAGCGGGAGTAGCGAGACCCAGTACTTC.

The J gene is TRBJ2-7, the V gene TRBV10-1, with a weak D call TRBD1 (6 bases). V was pared by 6 bases and J by 6 bases, with 18 bases between. The CDR3 runs to 14 residues. The germline V gene encodes CDR1 WNHNN and CDR2 SYGVQD (reference sequence). CDR3 bases: TGCGCCAGCAGCGACCGGGACAAGAAGAGCGAGCAGTACTTC. It translates to CASSDRDKKSEQYF.

The chain carries TRBV10-2 and TRBJ2-5; D gene uncertain. The CDR3 has 13 residues. Germline values: CDR1 WSHSY, CDR2 SAAADI. V was cut by 3 bases and J by 3 bases, with 8 bases left in between. The chain's CDR3 is CASSDPLKETQYF. The CDR3 DNA reads TGCGCCAGCAGTGACCCTCTGAAAGAGACCCAGTACTTC.

This clonotype has ten or more counts. CDR3 sequence: CASSLIVGTGNEAFF. CDR3 in DNA: TGTGCCAGCAGTTTGATCGTAGGGACAGGGAATGAAGCTTTCTTT. V gene TRBV12-3 or TRBV12-4 combines with J gene TRBJ1-1; 9 nucleotides line up with TRBD1. The CDR3 totals 15 residues. The ends lost 3 bases at V and 7 bases at J; junction bases unmatched: 9.

About this clonotype: One base away lies a much larger clone, so this may be a sequencing read error. The CDR3 does not close with the conserved phenylalanine or tryptophan, likely indicating a read error. The chain is built from TRBV11-2 and TRBJ2-7; tentatively, D is TRBD1 or TRBD2 (5 bases each). This CDR3 has 15 amino acids. In germline, CDR1 is SGHAT, CDR2 FQNNGV. V shed 5 bases and J shed 6 bases, with 20 bases lying between them. CDR3 bases: TGTGCCAGCAGCAGATCAGGGACCGGGGAATCCGAGCAGTACTAC. This encodes CASSRSGTGESEQYY.

This chain joins TRBV29-1 and TRBJ2-7; the match to TRBD2 covers 11 bases. Germline values: CDR1 SQVTM, CDR2 ANQGSEA. The CDR3 loop spans 15 amino acids. V lost 5 bases and J lost 0; bases outside the gene matches: 6. The CDR3 nucleotides read TGCAGCGTTTTTGGGACTAGCGGACCCTCCTACGAGCAGTACTTC. Encoded protein: CSVFGTSGPSYEQYF.